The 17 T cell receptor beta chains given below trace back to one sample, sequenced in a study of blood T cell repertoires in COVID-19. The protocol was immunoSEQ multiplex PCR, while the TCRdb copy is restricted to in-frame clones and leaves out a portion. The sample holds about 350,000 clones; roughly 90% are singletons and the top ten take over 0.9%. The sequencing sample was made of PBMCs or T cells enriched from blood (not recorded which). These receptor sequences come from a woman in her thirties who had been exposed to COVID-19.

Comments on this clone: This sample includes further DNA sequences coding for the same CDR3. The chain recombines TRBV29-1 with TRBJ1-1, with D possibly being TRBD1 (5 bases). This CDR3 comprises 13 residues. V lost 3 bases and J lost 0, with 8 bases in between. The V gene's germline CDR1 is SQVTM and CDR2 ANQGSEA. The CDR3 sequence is CSVERGLNTEAFF. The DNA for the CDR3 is TGCAGCGTTGAGCGGGGGTTGAACACTGAAGCTTTCTTT.

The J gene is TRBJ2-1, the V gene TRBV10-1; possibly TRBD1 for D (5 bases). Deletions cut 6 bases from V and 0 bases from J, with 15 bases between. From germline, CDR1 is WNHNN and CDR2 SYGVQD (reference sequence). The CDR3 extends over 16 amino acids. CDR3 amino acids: CASSASDILSYNEQFF. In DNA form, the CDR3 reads TGCGCCAGCAGCGCCTCGGACATTCTCTCCTACAATGAGCAGTTCTTC.

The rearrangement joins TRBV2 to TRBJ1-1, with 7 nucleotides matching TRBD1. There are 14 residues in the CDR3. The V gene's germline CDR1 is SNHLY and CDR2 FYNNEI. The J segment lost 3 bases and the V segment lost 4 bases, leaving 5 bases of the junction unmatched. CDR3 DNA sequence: TGTGCCAGCAGTGTACAGGGGACTGACACTGAAGCTTTCTTT. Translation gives CASSVQGTDTEAFF.

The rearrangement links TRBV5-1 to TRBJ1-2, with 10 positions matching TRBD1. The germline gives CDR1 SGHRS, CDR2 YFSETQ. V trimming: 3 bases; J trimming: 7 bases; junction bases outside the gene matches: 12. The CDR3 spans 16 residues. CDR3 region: CASSSSRDRGSVGYTF. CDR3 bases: TGCGCCAGCAGCTCCTCGAGGGACAGGGGATCGGTTGGCTACACCTTC.

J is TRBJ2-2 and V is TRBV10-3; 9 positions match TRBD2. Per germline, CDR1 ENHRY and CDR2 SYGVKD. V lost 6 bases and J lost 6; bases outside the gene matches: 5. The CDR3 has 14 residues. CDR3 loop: CAIRASGDAGELFF. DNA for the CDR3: TGTGCCATCAGGGCTAGCGGGGACGCCGGGGAGCTGTTTTTT.

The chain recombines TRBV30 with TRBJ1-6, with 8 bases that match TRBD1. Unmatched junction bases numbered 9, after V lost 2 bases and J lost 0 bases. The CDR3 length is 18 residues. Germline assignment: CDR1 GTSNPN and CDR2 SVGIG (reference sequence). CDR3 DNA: TGTGCCTGGAGTCGCCGGACAGGGCGAAGCTCCTATAATTCACCCCTCCACTTT. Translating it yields CAWSRRTGRSSYNSPLHF.

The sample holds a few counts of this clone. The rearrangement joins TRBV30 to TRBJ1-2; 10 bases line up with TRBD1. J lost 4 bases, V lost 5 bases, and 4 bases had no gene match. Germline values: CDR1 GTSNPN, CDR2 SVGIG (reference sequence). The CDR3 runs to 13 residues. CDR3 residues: CAWAGQGIYGYTF. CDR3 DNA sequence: TGTGCCTGGGCGGGACAGGGGATCTATGGCTACACCTTC.

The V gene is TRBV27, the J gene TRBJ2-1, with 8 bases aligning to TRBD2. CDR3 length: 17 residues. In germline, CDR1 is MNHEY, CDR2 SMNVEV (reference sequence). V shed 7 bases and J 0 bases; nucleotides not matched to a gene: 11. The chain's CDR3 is CASTPGLVRSSYNEQFF. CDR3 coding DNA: TGTGCCAGCACCCCGGGACTAGTGAGGAGCTCCTACAATGAGCAGTTCTTC.

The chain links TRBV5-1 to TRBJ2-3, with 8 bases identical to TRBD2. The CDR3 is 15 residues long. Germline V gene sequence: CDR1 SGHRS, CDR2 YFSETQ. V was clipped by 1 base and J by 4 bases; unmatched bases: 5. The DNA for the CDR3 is TGCGCCAGCAGCTTGTATTCTAGCGGGCCAGATACGCAGTATTTT. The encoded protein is CASSLYSSGPDTQYF.

As DNA, the CDR3 is TGTGCCAGCAGTTTATACCAGGATCACGCTGGAAACACCATATATTTT. This codes for CASSLYQDHAGNTIYF. The rearrangement joins TRBV5-4 to TRBJ1-3; D unclear. Germline CDR1 and CDR2: SGHNT and YYREEE (reference sequence). Trimming pared 5 bases from V and 2 bases from J, leaving 17 bases between. This CDR3 comprises 16 residues.

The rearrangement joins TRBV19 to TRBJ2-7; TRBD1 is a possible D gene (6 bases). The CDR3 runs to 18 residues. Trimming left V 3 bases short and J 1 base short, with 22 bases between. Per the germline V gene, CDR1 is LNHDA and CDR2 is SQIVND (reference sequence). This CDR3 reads CASSIVGDNKLRSYEQYF. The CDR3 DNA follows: TGTGCCAGTAGTATTGTGGGGGACAACAAACTCCGATCCTACGAGCAGTACTTC.

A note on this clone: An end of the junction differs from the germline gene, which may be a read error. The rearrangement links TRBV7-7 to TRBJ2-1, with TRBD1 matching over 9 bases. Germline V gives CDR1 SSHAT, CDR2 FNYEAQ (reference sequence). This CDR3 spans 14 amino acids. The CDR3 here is CASSLGTGNNEQFF. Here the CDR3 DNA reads TGTGCTAGCAGCTTAGGGACAGGGAACAATGAGCAGTTCTTC.

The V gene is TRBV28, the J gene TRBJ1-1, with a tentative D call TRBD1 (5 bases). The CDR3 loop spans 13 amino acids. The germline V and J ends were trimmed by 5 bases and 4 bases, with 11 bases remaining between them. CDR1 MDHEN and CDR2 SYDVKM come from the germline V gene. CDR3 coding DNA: TGTGCCAGCAGTGGGGGAGGCGGCACTGAAGCTTTCTTT. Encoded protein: CASSGGGGTEAFF.

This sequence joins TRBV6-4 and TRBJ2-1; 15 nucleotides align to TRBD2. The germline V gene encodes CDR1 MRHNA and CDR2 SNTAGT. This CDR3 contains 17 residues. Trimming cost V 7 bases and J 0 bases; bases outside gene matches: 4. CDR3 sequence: CASIGTSGRSSYNEQFF. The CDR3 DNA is TGTGCCAGCATCGGGACTAGCGGGAGGAGCTCCTACAATGAGCAGTTCTTC.

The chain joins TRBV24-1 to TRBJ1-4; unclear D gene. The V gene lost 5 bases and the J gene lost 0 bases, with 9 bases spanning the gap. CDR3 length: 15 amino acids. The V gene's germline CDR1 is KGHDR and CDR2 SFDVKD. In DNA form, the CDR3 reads TGTGCCACCAGTGTTGGGCAGGCAACTAATGAAAAACTGTTTTTT. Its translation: CATSVGQATNEKLFF.

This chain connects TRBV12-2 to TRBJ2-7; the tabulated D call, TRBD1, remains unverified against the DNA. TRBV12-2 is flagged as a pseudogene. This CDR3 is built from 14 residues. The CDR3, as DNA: TGTGCAAGTCGCTCCAGGGGCGCCTCCTACGAGCAGTACTTC. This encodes CASRSRGASYEQYF.

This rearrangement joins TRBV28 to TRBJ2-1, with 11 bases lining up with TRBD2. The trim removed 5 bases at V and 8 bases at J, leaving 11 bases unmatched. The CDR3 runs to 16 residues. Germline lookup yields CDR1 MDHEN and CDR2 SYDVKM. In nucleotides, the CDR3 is TGTGCCAGCAGTCCCCAACTAGCGGGAGCGGGCCATGAGCAGTTCTTC. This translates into CASSPQLAGAGHEQFF.